The T cell receptor beta chain under discussion was sequenced for a study of blood T cell repertoires in COVID-19. Study information: Acute and convalescent COVID-19 specimens originated in the United States, Italy and Spain. Sources were T cells, B-cell-depleted T cells, or PBMCs; the material itself was cDNA or gDNA.

This clone showed up just a few times. V gave up 4 bases and J gave up 3 bases, with 14 bases separating them. CDR1 and CDR2 from the germline V gene are SGHRS and YFSETQ. The CDR3 extends over 14 amino acids. Assay used: immunoSEQ multiplex PCR; TCRdb lists only in-frame clones, some missing. The sample contains about 200,000 clones, 83% of which appear only once. The source is a woman aged 50 to 60 with acute or convalescent COVID-19. Sequenced sample: peripheral blood. The chain is built from TRBV5-1 and TRBJ2-7; D is perhaps TRBD2 (5 bases). CDR3 residues: CASSQEVWGYEQYF. DNA for the CDR3: TGCGCCAGCAGCCAGGAGGTCTGGGGCTACGAGCAGTACTTC.